A selection of T cell receptor beta chains follows, all from one sample in a study of Graves' ophthalmopathy and Graves' hyperthyroidism. TCRdb recomputed calls from the multiplex PCR reads with MiXCR, one row per CDR3 protein. Of roughly 500,000 distinct CDR3 sequences listed, approximately 15% were seen once; the top ten hold over 7.5%. Sequenced sample: blood. The receptors here all came from a woman in her thirties with Graves' ophthalmopathy. CDR3s include the opening cysteine and the closing phenylalanine or tryptophan.

TRBJ2-2 TRBV19 CASREGGRTGELFF
TRBJ1-1 TRBV27 CASSGLWNTEAFF
TRBJ2-5 TRBV12-3/TRBV12-4 CASWAGAGETQYF
TRBJ2-2 TRBV6-5 CASIKEGTGELFF
TRBJ2-7 TRBV28 CATTGGPYEQYF
TRBJ1-5 TRBV7-2 CASSSRDRGPYSNQPQHF
TRBJ2-7 TRBV13 CASSGGRSIGEQYF
TRBJ2-7 TRBV20-1 CSARDLVTSGPYEQYF
TRBJ2-7 TRBV18 CASSPPSRGAYEQYF
TRBJ2-3 TRBV12-3/TRBV12-4 CASSPGLADHTDTQYF
TRBJ1-1 TRBV28 CASSLAASRSSWNTEAFF
TRBJ1-1 TRBV20-1 CSATGAPGRGYTEAFF
TRBJ2-2 TRBV7-2 CASSLVPGLAGNGELFF
TRBJ1-1 TRBV11-2 CASSYLFPRDTEAFF
TRBJ1-2 TRBV29-1 CSVTQNNNYGYTF
TRBJ1-5 TRBV20-1 CSASPGHGYNQPQHF